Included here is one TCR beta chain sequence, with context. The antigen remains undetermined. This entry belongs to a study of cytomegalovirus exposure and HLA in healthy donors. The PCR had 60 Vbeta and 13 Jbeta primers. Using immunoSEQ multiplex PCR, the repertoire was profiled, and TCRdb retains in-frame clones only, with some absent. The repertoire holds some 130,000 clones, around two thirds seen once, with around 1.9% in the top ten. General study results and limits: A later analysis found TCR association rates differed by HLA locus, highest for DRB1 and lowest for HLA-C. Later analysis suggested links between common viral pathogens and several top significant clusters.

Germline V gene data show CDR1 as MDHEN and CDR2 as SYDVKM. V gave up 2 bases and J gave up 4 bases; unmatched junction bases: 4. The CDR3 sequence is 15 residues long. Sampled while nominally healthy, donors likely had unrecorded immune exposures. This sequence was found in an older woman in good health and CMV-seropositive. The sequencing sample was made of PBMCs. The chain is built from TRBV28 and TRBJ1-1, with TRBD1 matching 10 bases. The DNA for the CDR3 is TGTGCCAGCAGTTTAAGCGGACAGGGGGGCACTGAAGCTTTCTTT. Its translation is CASSLSGQGGTEAFF.